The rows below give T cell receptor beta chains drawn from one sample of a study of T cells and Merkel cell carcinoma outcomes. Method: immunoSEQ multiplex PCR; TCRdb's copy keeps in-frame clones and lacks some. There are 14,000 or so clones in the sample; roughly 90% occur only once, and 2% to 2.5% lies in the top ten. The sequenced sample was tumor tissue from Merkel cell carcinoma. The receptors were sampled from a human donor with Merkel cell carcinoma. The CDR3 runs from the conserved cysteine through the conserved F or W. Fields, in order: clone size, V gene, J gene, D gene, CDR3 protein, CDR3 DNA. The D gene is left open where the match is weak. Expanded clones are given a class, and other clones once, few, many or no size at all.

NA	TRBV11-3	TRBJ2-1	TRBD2	CASSRGGQDEQFF	TGTGCCAGCAGTCGGGGGGGTCAGGATGAGCAGTTCTTC
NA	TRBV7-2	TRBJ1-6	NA	CASSRYWAGRGNSPLHF	TGTGCCAGCAGCCGATACTGGGCCGGCCGGGGAAATTCACCCCTCCACTTT
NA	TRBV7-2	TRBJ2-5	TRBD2	CASSPGLVGGETQYF	TGTGCCAGCAGCCCCGGACTAGTGGGGGGGGAGACCCAGTACTTC
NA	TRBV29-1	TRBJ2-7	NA	CSVVSEGYEQYF	TGCAGCGTTGTATCAGAGGGCTACGAGCAGTACTTC
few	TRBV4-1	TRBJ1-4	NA	CASSRGGGEKLFF	TGCGCCAGCAGTCGAGGGGGTGGTGAAAAACTGTTTTTT
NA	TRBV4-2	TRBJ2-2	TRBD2	CASSQEWTSGGGGSGELFF	TGTGCCAGCAGCCAAGAATGGACTAGCGGGGGGGGTGGTTCCGGGGAGCTGTTTTTT
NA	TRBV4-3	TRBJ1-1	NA	CASSQEKGGWVTEAFF	TGCGCCAGCAGCCAAGAGAAGGGGGGATGGGTCACTGAAGCTTTCTTT
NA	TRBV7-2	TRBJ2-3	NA	CASSLDTYNTQYF	TGTGCCAGCAGCTTAGACACCTATAATACGCAGTATTTT
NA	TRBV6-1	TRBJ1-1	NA	CASSLTAYLEAFF	TGTGCCAGCAGTTTGACAGCGTATCTTGAAGCTTTCTTT
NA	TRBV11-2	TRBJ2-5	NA	CASSLQEGGTQYF	TGTGCCAGCAGCCTTCAGGAGGGAGGGACCCAGTACTTC
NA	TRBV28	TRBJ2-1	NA	CASSLTYNEQFF	TGTGCCAGCAGTTTAACCTACAATGAGCAGTTCTTC
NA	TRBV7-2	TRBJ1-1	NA	CASSLAWGMNTEAFF	TGTGCCAGCAGCTTAGCGTGGGGAATGAACACTGAAGCTTTCTTT
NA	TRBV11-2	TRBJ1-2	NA	CASSLGGYGYTF	TGTGCCAGCAGTTTAGGTGGATATGGCTACACCTTC
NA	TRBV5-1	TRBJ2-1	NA	CASSLAGFNEQFF	TGCGCCAGCAGCTTGGCGGGGTTCAATGAGCAGTTCTTC
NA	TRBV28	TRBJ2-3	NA	CASSPTSSSTDTQYF	TGTGCCAGCAGCCCTACTAGCAGTAGCACAGATACGCAGTATTTT
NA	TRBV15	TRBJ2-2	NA	CATSRVRNAGELFF	TGTGCCACCAGCAGAGTCCGGAACGCCGGGGAGCTGTTTTTT
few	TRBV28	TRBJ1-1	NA	CASRERAEAFF	TGTGCCAGCAGGGAGCGGGCTGAAGCTTTCTTT
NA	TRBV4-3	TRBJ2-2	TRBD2	CASSHQGALAGTGELFF	TGCGCCAGCAGCCACCAAGGGGCACTAGCGGGGACCGGGGAGCTGTTTTTT
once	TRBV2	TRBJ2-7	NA	CASSFGQISYEQYF	TGTGCCAGCAGTTTTGGACAGATATCCTACGAGCAGTACTTC
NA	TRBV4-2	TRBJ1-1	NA	CASGGVNTEAFF	TGTGCCAGCGGGGGGGTGAACACTGAAGCTTTCTTT
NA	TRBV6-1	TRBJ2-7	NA	CASNKYEQYF	TGTGCCAGCAATAAATACGAGCAGTACTTC
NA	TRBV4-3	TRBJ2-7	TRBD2	CASSQESAGAYEQYF	TGCGCCAGCAGCCAAGAGTCAGCGGGAGCCTACGAGCAGTACTTC
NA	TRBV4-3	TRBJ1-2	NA	CASSQDQSIRGGGYTF	TGCGCCAGCAGCCAAGATCAAAGTATCAGGGGAGGTGGCTACACCTTC
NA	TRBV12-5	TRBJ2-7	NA	CASASDRSGEQYF	TGTGCTAGTGCCTCCGACCGATCTGGCGAGCAGTACTTC
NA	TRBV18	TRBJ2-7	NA	CASSPPSRDYEQYF	TGTGCCAGCTCACCACCCTCCAGGGACTACGAGCAGTACTTC
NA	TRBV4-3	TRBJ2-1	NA	CASSQVGGDSYNEQFF	TGCGCCAGCAGCCAGGTAGGGGGGGACTCCTACAATGAGCAGTTCTTC
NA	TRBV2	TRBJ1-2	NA	CASTTRSSYGYTF	TGTGCCAGCACGACACGAAGCAGTTATGGCTACACCTTC
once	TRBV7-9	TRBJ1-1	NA	CASSRRGSTEAFF	TGTGCCAGCAGCCGGCGTGGGAGCACTGAAGCTTTCTTT
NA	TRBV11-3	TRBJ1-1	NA	CASSLDDSDRAFF	TGTGCCAGCAGCTTAGACGATTCGGATCGGGCTTTCTTT
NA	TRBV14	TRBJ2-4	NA	CTSSQVRDGQNIQYF	TGTACCAGCAGCCAAGTTCGCGACGGCCAAAACATTCAGTACTTC
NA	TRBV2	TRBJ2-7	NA	CASSERVTSVEQYF	TGTGCCAGCAGTGAGCGGGTCACCTCGGTCGAGCAGTACTTC
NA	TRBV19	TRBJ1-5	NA	CASSPARVQPQHF	TGTGCCAGTAGTCCCGCCAGGGTTCAGCCCCAGCATTTT
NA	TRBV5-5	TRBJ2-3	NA	CASSWSTDTQYF	TGTGCCAGCAGCTGGTCGACAGATACGCAGTATTTT
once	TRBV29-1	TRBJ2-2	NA	CSVEDSAGGTGELFF	TGCAGCGTTGAAGATTCTGCAGGGGGGACCGGGGAGCTGTTTTTT
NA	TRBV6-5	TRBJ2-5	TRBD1	CASSLTGQGQETQYF	TGTGCCAGCAGTTTAACCGGACAGGGGCAAGAGACCCAGTACTTC
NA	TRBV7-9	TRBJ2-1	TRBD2	CASSLGLAGGNEQFF	TGTGCCAGCAGCTTAGGACTAGCCGGTGGGAATGAGCAGTTCTTC
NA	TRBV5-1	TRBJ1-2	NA	CASSLSVEVGYTF	TGTGCCAGCAGCTTGAGTGTCGAGGTTGGCTACACCTTC
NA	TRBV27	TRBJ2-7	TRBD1	CASVSQAGGGYEQYF	TGTGCCAGCGTCTCCCAGGCAGGGGGCGGGTACGAGCAGTACTTC
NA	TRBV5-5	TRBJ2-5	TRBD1	CASSRQGGETQYF	TGTGCCAGCAGCCGACAGGGTGGAGAGACCCAGTACTTC
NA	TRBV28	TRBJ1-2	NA	CASSLPNFGGYTF	TGTGCCAGCAGTTTACCGAACTTTGGTGGCTACACCTTC
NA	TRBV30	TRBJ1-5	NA	CAWSVSRMGGQPQHF	TGTGCCTGGAGTGTATCTCGCATGGGAGGTCAGCCCCAGCATTTT
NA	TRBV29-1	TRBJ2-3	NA	CSVQEGAADTQYF	TGCAGCGTCCAGGAAGGGGCCGCAGATACGCAGTATTTT
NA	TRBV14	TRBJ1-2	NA	CASSRGRSYGYTF	TGTGCCAGCAGCCGTGGACGGAGCTATGGCTACACCTTC
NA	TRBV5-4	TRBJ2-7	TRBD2	CASSFGLGTSGGEQYF	TGTGCCAGCAGCTTCGGACTCGGGACTAGCGGGGGCGAGCAGTACTTC
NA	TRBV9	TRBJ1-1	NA	CASSQDLNEAFF	TGTGCCAGCAGTCAGGACCTGAATGAAGCTTTCTTT
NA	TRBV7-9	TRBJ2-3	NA	CASSFGRALFSTDTQYF	TGTGCCAGCAGCTTCGGGCGGGCGTTGTTTAGCACAGATACGCAGTATTTT
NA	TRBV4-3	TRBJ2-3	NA	CASSPRASIRGTDTQYF	TGCGCCAGCAGCCCCCGCGCGAGCATTCGGGGCACAGATACGCAGTATTTT
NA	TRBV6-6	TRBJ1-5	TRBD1	CASSYPTGDHQPQHF	TGTGCCAGCAGTTATCCGACAGGGGATCATCAGCCCCAGCATTTT